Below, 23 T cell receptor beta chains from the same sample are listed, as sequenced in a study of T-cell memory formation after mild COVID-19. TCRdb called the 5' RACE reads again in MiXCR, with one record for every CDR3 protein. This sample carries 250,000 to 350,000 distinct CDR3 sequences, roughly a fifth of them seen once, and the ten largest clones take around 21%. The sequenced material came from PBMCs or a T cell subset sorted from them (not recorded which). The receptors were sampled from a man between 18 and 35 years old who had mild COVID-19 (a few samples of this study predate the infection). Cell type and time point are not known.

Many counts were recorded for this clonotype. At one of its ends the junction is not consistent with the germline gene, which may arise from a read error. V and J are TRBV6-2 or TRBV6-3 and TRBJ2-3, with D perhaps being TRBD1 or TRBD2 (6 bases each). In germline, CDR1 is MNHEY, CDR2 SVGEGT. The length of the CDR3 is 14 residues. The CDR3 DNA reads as TGCGCCAGCAGCAGAGGGGGGTCCACAGATACGCAGTATTTT. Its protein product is CASSRGGSTDTQYF.

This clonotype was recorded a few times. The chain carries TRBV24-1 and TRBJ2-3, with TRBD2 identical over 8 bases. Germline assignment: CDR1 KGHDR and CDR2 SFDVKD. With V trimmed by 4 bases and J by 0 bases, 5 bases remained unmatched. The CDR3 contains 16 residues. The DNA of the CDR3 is TGTGCCACCAGTGACCCACTAGCGGACAGCACAGATACGCAGTATTTT. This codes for CATSDPLADSTDTQYF.

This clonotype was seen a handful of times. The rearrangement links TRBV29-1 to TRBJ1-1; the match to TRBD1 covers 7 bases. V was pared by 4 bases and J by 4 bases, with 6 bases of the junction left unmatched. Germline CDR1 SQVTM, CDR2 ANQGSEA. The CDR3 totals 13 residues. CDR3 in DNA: TGCAGCGTTGGTGGCAGGGGGGGCACTGAAGCTTTCTTT. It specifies CSVGGRGGTEAFF.

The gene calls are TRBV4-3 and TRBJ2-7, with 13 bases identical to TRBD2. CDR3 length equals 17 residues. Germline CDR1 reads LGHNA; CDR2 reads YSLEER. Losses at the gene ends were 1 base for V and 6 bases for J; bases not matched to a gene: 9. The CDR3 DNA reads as TGCGCCAGCAGCCAAGGGACTAGCGGGGGCCCCGAGTTCGAGCAGTACTTC. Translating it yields CASSQGTSGGPEFEQYF.

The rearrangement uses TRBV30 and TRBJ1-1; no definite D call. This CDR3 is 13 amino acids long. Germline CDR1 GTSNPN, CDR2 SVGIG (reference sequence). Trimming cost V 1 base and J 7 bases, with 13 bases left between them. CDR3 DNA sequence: TGTGCCTGGAGTGAGGCGGCTCTGAGTGAAGCTTTCTTT. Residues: CAWSEAALSEAFF.

In DNA form, the CDR3 reads TGCAGTGCCCGACCCACCAGGGGGGCTTCCGTGAAGACCCAGTACTTC. Encoded protein: CSARPTRGASVKTQYF. The chain is built from TRBV20-1 and TRBJ2-5; D possibly corresponds to TRBD1 (7 bases). The CDR3 runs to 16 residues. Trimming left V 6 bases short and J 6 bases short, with 26 bases between. Germline V lookup: CDR1 DFQATT, CDR2 SNEGSKA (reference sequence).

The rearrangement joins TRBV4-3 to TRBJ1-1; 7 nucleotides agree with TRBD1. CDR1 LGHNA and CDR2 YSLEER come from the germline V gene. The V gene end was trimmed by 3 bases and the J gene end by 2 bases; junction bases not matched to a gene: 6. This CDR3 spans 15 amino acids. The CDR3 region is CASSQRQGINTEAFF. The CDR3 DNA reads TGCGCCAGCAGCCAGAGACAGGGAATTAACACTGAAGCTTTCTTT.

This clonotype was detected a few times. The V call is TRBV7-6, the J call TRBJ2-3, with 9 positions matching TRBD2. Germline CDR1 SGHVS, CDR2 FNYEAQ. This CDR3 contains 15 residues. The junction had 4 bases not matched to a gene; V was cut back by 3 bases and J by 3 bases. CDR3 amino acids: CASSFLRGGTDTQYF. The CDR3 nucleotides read TGTGCCAGCAGCTTTCTGCGGGGGGGGACAGATACGCAGTATTTT.

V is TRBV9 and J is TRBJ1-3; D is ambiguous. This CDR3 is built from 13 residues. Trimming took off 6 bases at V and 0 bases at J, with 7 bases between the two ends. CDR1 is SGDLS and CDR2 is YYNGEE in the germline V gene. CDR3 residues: CASNRGSGNTIYF. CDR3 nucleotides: TGTGCCAGCAATCGCGGCTCTGGAAACACCATATATTTT.

The CDR3 nucleotides are TGTGCCACCGGCTGGGGGCATGGGAATCAGCCCCAGCATTTT. It is translated as CATGWGHGNQPQHF. The rearrangement uses TRBV15 and TRBJ1-5, with D perhaps matching TRBD1 (6 bases). The germline CDR1 and CDR2 sequences are LNHNV and YYDKDF (reference sequence). The V gene lost 8 bases and the J gene lost 4 bases, with 15 bases spanning the gap. This CDR3 has 14 amino acids.

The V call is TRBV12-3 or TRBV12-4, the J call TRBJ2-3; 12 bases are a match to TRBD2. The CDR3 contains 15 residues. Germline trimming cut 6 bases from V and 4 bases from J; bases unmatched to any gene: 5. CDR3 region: CASRSSGGAADTQYF. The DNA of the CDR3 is TGTGCCAGCAGGTCTAGCGGGGGGGCGGCAGATACGCAGTATTTT.

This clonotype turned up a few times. CDR3 nucleotide sequence: TGTGCCGGTAGCAGGGGCTCCTACGAGCAGTACTTC. This gives the protein CAGSRGSYEQYF. The J gene is TRBJ2-7, the V gene TRBV30, with D possibly being TRBD1 (6 bases). Germline CDR1 and CDR2: GTSNPN and SVGIG (reference sequence). The ends were cut back, 8 bases at V and 0 bases at J, with 11 bases in the middle. The CDR3 runs to 12 residues.

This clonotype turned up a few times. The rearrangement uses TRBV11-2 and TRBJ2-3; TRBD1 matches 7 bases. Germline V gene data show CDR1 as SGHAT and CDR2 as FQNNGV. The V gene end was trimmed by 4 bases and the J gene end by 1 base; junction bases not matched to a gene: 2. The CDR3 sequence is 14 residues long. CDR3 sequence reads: CASSYRGGTDTQYF. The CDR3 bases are TGTGCCAGCAGCTACAGGGGCGGCACAGATACGCAGTATTTT.

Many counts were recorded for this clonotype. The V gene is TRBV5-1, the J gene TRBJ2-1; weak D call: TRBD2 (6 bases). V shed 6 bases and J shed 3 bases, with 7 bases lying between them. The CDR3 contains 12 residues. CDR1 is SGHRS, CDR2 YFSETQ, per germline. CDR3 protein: CASIGGYNEQFF. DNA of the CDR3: TGCGCCAGCATCGGGGGCTACAATGAGCAGTTCTTC.

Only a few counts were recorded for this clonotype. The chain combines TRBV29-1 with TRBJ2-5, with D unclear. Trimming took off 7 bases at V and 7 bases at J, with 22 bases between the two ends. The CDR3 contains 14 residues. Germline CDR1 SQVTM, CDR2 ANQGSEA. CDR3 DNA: TGCAGCGCCGTGGGCCAGGATAGCTTTGGGACCCAGTACTTC. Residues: CSAVGQDSFGTQYF.

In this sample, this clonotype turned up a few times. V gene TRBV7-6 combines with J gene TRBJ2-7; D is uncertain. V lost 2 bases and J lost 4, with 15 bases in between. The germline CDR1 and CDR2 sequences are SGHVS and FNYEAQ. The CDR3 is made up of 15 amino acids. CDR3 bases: TGTGCCAGCAGCTTAAGAACCGGGCCGAGTTACGAGCAGTACTTC. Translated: CASSLRTGPSYEQYF.

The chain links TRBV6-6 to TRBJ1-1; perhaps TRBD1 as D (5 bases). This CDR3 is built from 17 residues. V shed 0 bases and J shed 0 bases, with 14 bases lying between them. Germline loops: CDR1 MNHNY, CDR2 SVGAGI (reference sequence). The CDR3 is CASSYSLSGLMNTEAFF. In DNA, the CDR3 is TGTGCCAGCAGTTACTCATTGTCAGGGCTTATGAACACTGAAGCTTTCTTT.

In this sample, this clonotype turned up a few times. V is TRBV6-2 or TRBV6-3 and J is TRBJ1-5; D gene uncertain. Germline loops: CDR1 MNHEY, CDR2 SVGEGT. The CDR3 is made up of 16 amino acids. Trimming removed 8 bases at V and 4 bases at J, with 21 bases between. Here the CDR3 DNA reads TGTGCCAGCGGGAGGAACTGGGGAGTGTTGAATCAGCCCCAGCATTTT. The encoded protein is CASGRNWGVLNQPQHF.

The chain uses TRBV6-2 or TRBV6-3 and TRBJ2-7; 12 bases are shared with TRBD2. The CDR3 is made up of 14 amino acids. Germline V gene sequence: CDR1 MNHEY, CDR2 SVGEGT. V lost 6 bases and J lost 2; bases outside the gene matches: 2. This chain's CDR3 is CASSWTSGTYEQYF. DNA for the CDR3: TGTGCCAGCAGCTGGACTAGCGGGACCTACGAGCAGTACTTC.

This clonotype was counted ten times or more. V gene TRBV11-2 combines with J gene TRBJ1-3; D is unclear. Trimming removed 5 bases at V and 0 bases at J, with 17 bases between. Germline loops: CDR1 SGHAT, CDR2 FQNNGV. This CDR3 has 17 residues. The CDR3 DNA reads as TGTGCCAGCAGCCAAACGGACGCCGCGAGCTCTGGAAACACCATATATTTT. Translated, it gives CASSQTDAASSGNTIYF.

CDR3 amino acids: CASSQDGTAGGTDTQYF. The CDR3 DNA sequence: TGCGCCAGCAGCCAAGACGGGACGGCGGGAGGCACAGATACGCAGTATTTT. This chain joins TRBV4-3 and TRBJ2-3, with 7 bases aligning to TRBD2. The CDR3 is 17 residues long. With V trimmed by 0 bases and J by 1 base, 7 bases remained unmatched. CDR1 is LGHNA and CDR2 is YSLEER in the germline V gene.

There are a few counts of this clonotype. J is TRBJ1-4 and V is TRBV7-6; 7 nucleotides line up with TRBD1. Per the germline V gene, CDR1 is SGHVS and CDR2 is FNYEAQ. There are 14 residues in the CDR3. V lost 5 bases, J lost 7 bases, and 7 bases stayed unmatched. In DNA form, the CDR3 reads TGTGCCAGCAGCACAGGGGACAGTGGTGAAAAACTGTTTTTT. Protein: CASSTGDSGEKLFF. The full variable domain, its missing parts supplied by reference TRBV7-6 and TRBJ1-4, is GAGVSQSPRYKVTKRGQDVALRCDPISGHVSLYWYRQALGQGPEFLTYFNYEAQQDKSGLPNDRFSAERPEGSISTLTIQRTEQRDSAMYRCASSTGDSGEKLFFGSGTQLSVL.

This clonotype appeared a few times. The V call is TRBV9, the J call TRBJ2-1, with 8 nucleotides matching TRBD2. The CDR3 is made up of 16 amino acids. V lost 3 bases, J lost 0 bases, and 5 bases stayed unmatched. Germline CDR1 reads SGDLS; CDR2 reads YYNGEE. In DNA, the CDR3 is TGTGCCAGCAGCGACCTACGGGGGGGCTCCTACAATGAGCAGTTCTTC. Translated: CASSDLRGGSYNEQFF.